The entry below describes one T cell receptor beta chain. Original handling: Amplification of reference gene primers was used by the study to estimate nucleated cell counts. This table comes from immunoSEQ multiplex PCR, and its TCRdb copy is limited to in-frame clones, with some not included. V, J and clone size derive from that table, while D and trimming were established from the DNA sequence. The repertoire has some 250,000 clones, roughly 84% of them found once; the top ten carry 4% to 4.5%. This entry comes from a study of blood T cell repertoires in COVID-19. As for the study in general: Specimens from acute and convalescent COVID-19 originated in the United States, Italy and Spain. Sample material is recorded as cDNA or gDNA derived from T cells, B-cell-depleted T cells, or PBMCs.

This CDR3 spans 19 amino acids. Germline CDR1 reads MDHEN; CDR2 reads SYDVKM. Trimming took off 2 bases at V and 5 bases at J, with 27 bases between the two ends. The sample comprised peripheral blood. The TCR sequence derives from a man between 60 and 75 years old with acute or convalescent COVID-19. This sequence joins TRBV28 and TRBJ1-1; D unresolved. CDR3 residues: CASSLQSAGSLNRGTEAFF. DNA for the CDR3: TGTGCCAGCAGTTTACAGTCCGCCGGGTCACTAAACCGAGGGACTGAAGCTTTCTTT.